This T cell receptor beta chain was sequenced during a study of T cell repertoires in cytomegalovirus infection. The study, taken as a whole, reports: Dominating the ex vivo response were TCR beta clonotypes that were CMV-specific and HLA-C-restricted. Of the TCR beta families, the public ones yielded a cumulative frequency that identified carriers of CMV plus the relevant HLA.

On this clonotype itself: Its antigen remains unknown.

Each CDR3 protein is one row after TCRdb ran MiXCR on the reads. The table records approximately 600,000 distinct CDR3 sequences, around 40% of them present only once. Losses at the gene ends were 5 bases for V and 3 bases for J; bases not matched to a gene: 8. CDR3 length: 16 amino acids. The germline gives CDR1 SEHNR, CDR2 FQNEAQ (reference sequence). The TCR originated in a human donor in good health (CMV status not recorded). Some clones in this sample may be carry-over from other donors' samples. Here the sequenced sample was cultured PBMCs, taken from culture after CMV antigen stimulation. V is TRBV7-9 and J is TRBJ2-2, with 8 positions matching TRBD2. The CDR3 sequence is CASSLGSGSYTGELFF. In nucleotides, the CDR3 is TGTGCCAGCAGCCTGGGCAGCGGGAGTTACACCGGGGAGCTGTTTTTT.